This entry lists 22 T cell receptor beta chains sequenced from one sample in a study of cytomegalovirus exposure and HLA in healthy donors. Both 60 Vbeta primers and 13 Jbeta primers went into the PCR. Here immunoSEQ multiplex PCR was the method, and the copy in TCRdb shows in-frame clones only, minus some. This sample has approximately 140,000 clones, with around 79% found just once. The specimen was PBMCs. The receptors stem from a man aged 45 to 65 in good health and CMV-seropositive.

The chain has TRBV6-5 and TRBJ2-5; a possible D gene is TRBD1 (5 bases). CDR3 size: 14 residues. The germline V and J ends were trimmed by 2 bases and 1 base, with 8 bases remaining between them. Germline assignment: CDR1 MNHEY and CDR2 SVGAGI. CDR3 DNA: TGTGCCAGCAGTTACACGGACACCCAAGAGACCCAGTACTTC. It codes for CASSYTDTQETQYF.

The chain has TRBV5-1 and TRBJ2-3; 14 positions match TRBD2. V lost 3 bases, J lost 4 bases, and 4 bases stayed unmatched. Germline CDR1 and CDR2: SGHRS and YFSETQ. The CDR3 totals 16 residues. The DNA for the CDR3 is TGCGCCAGCAGCTGGGGGACTAGCGGGAGCCCAGATACGCAGTATTTT. It encodes CASSWGTSGSPDTQYF.

The DNA for the CDR3 is TGTGCCAGCAGCCTCGGGTCAGGGCGCTCTGGGGCCAACGTCCTGACTTTC. Translating gives CASSLGSGRSGANVLTF. The genes are TRBV5-6 and TRBJ2-6; possibly TRBD1 for D (5 bases). Germline V gene lookup returns CDR1 SGHDT and CDR2 YYEEEE. The CDR3 is made up of 17 amino acids. Between the trimmed V and J ends, which lost 4 bases and 0 bases, there was a span of 14 bases.

The CDR3 DNA reads as TGCAGCGTTGTTTGGCTTTCCGTCCCCCGAGATACGCAGTATTTT. Protein sequence: CSVVWLSVPRDTQYF. The rearrangement uses TRBV29-1 and TRBJ2-3; D gene ambiguous. This CDR3 has 15 residues. Trimming took 4 bases from V and 5 from J, leaving 19 bases between them. Germline V gene data show CDR1 as SQVTM and CDR2 as ANQGSEA.

CDR3 region: CASSLVGGPGETQYF. For the CDR3, the DNA is TGTGCCAGCAGCCTCGTCGGGGGGCCGGGGGAGACCCAGTACTTC. The chain carries TRBV5-4 and TRBJ2-5; a weak D match, TRBD2 (7 bases). The CDR3 is 15 residues long. Trimming took 4 bases from V and 5 from J, leaving 18 bases between them. Germline V gives CDR1 SGHNT, CDR2 YYREEE (reference sequence).

This chain uses TRBV7-9 with TRBJ2-7; 13 bases match TRBD2. CDR3 length: 17 residues. V lost 2 bases to trimming and J lost 2 bases; unmatched junction nucleotides: 6. Germline V lookup: CDR1 SEHNR, CDR2 FQNEAQ (reference sequence). CDR3 loop: CASSLRRTSGGPYEQYF. CDR3 sequence (DNA): TGTGCCAGCAGCTTAAGGAGGACTAGCGGGGGTCCCTACGAGCAGTACTTC.

V and J are TRBV7-9 and TRBJ2-2; TRBD1 matches at 9 bases. V shed 4 bases and J 5 bases; nucleotides not matched to a gene: 8. This CDR3 comprises 16 residues. Germline V CDR1 and CDR2: SEHNR, FQNEAQ (reference sequence). In nucleotides, the CDR3 is TGTGCCAGCAGCTCCCGGGACAGGGAGAGAACCGGGGAGCTGTTTTTT. Translated: CASSSRDRERTGELFF.

The rearrangement joins TRBV10-3 to TRBJ1-1; D unclear. Trimming cost V 4 bases and J 5 bases, with 8 bases left between them. This CDR3 has 12 amino acids. Germline V gives CDR1 ENHRY, CDR2 SYGVKD. The CDR3 nucleotides are TGTGCCATCAGTGGGGCAAGAACTGAAGCTTTCTTT. Translated, it gives CAISGARTEAFF.

This clone was seen only once. The rearrangement links TRBV7-2 to TRBJ1-2; 8 nucleotides align to TRBD1. The ends lost 5 bases at V and 8 bases at J; junction bases unmatched: 4. Germline lookup yields CDR1 SGHTA and CDR2 FQGNSA. The CDR3 spans 12 residues. The CDR3 coding sequence is TGTGCCAGCAGCACGGACAGGGAAGGCTACACCTTC. Protein product: CASSTDREGYTF. Variable domain in full (rest from reference TRBV7-2 and TRBJ1-2): GAGVSQSPSNKVTEKGKDVELRCDPISGHTALYWYRQSLGQGLEFLIYFQGNSAPDKSGLPSDRFSAERTGGSVSTLTIQRTQQEDSAVYLCASSTDREGYTFGSGTRLTVV.

V is TRBV11-2 and J is TRBJ2-1; tentative D call: TRBD2 (5 bases). Looked up from germline, CDR1 is SGHAT and CDR2 is FQNNGV. This CDR3 contains 15 residues. V was shortened by 1 base and J by 1 base, with 8 bases between the two germline ends. The CDR3 sequence is CASSLARGSYNEQFF. Here the CDR3 DNA reads TGTGCCAGCAGCTTAGCACGGGGTTCCTACAATGAGCAGTTCTTC.

The chain has TRBV21-1 and TRBJ1-1. TRBV21-1 is noted as a pseudogene. The CDR3 runs to 13 residues. The CDR3 DNA reads as TGTGCCAGCAGCAATCCTACCAACACTGAAGCTTTCTTT. Its translation is CASSNPTNTEAFF.

The rearrangement uses TRBV5-1 and TRBJ2-2; D remains unclear. V shed 2 bases and J shed 2 bases, with 7 bases lying between them. CDR3 length equals 14 residues. Looked up from germline, CDR1 is SGHRS and CDR2 is YFSETQ. The DNA of the CDR3 is TGCGCCAGCAGCTTAGAGCCCAACACCGGGGAGCTGTTTTTT. Translation gives CASSLEPNTGELFF.

This chain joins TRBV9 and TRBJ2-1, with 13 bases matching TRBD2. V was clipped by 2 bases and J by 8 bases; unmatched bases: 7. CDR1 SGDLS and CDR2 YYNGEE come from the germline V gene. The CDR3 is made up of 16 amino acids. CDR3 coding DNA: TGTGCCAGCAGCGTCCCAGGACTAGCGGGAGCACATGAGCAGTTCTTC. It codes for CASSVPGLAGAHEQFF.

The V gene is TRBV28, the J gene TRBJ2-7; D may be TRBD2 (6 bases). Germline CDR1 reads MDHEN; CDR2 reads SYDVKM. The germline V and J ends were trimmed by 6 bases and 0 bases, with 15 bases remaining between them. The CDR3 runs 15 residues. CDR3 in DNA: TGTGCCAGCAGCTTTAGCGGAGGGAGCTCCTACGAGCAGTACTTC. Amino acids: CASSFSGGSSYEQYF.

The chain combines TRBV2 with TRBJ2-6, with 8 bases aligning to TRBD1. There are 15 residues in the CDR3. The V and J ends lost 7 bases and 2 bases, in that order; junction bases with no gene match: 4. The germline V gene encodes CDR1 SNHLY and CDR2 FYNNEI. CDR3 nucleotides: TGTGCCAGCAAAAGACAGGGGCCTGGGGCCAACGTCCTGACTTTC. Its protein is CASKRQGPGANVLTF.

The rearrangement joins TRBV18 to TRBJ2-3; 8 bases match TRBD1. This CDR3 is built from 15 residues. With 3 bases clipped from V and 4 bases from J, the junction kept 6 bases outside the gene matches. Germline CDR1 and CDR2: KGHSH and LQKENI. DNA for the CDR3: TGTGCCAGCTCACCGAACGGACAGGGCCCAGATACGCAGTATTTT. This codes for CASSPNGQGPDTQYF.

The chain is built from TRBV2 and TRBJ2-7; a weak D match, TRBD1 (5 bases). CDR1 is SNHLY and CDR2 is FYNNEI in the germline V gene. V lost 2 bases to trimming and J lost 3 bases, with 11 bases between them. The CDR3 consists of 14 residues. This CDR3 is CASSEIRQGYEQYF. As DNA, the CDR3 is TGTGCCAGCAGTGAAATCCGTCAGGGCTACGAGCAGTACTTC.

This clone was recorded a few times. The chain carries TRBV2 and TRBJ1-4; D is possibly TRBD1 (5 bases). This CDR3 spans 14 amino acids. Germline-derived CDR1 and CDR2 are SNHLY and FYNNEI. V was shortened by 6 bases and J by 5 bases, with 13 bases between the two germline ends. The CDR3 sequence: CASRGGTANEKLFF. The CDR3, as DNA: TGTGCCAGCAGGGGGGGGACGGCGAATGAAAAACTGTTTTTT.

The genes are TRBV29-1 and TRBJ2-5, with 14 bases lining up with TRBD2. The CDR3 contains 15 residues. Germline V gene sequence: CDR1 SQVTM, CDR2 ANQGSEA. Germline trimming cut 3 bases from V and 2 bases from J; bases unmatched to any gene: 2. The CDR3 protein is CSVEGTSGGQETQYF. The CDR3 region has the DNA TGCAGCGTTGAGGGGACTAGCGGGGGTCAAGAGACCCAGTACTTC.

This sequence joins TRBV7-2 and TRBJ2-1, with no clear D. The CDR3 totals 14 residues. With 2 bases removed from V and 5 bases from J, the gap between germline ends came to 10 bases. CDR1 and CDR2 from the germline V gene are SGHTA and FQGNSA. The CDR3 coding sequence is TGTGCCAGCAGCTTACCCGCTATCGACAATGAGCAGTTCTTC. It translates to CASSLPAIDNEQFF.

This clone showed up just a few times. J is TRBJ2-3 and V is TRBV6-1; 10 nucleotides align to TRBD2. The trim removed 5 bases at V and 1 base at J, leaving 0 bases unmatched. Germline assignment: CDR1 MNHNS and CDR2 SASEGT. The CDR3 has 14 residues. The CDR3 bases are TGTGCCAGCAGTCTAGCGGGAGGCACAGATACGCAGTATTTT. It is translated as CASSLAGGTDTQYF.

The V and J genes are TRBV2 and TRBJ2-7, with 11 bases identical to TRBD2. The CDR3 has 18 residues. Germline CDR1 reads SNHLY; CDR2 reads FYNNEI. With 6 bases clipped from V and 0 bases from J, the junction kept 13 bases outside the gene matches. The CDR3 nucleotides read TGTGCCAGCAGCTCCGGGACTAGCGGCCGGGGGATCTCCTACGAGCAGTACTTC. Translated, it gives CASSSGTSGRGISYEQYF.